This section outlines one T cell receptor (beta chain) sequence together with its context. The record originates from a study of blood T cell repertoires in COVID-19. Looking at the study overall: Sample material is recorded as cDNA or gDNA derived from T cells, B-cell-depleted T cells, or PBMCs.

CDR3 length equals 12 residues. With 10 bases removed from V and 0 bases from J, the gap between germline ends came to 9 bases. Germline V gene lookup returns CDR1 MNHEY and CDR2 SVGAGI. Per the original data handling: Cell counts per sample came from amplifying reference gene primers. Produced via immunoSEQ multiplex PCR; TCRdb's table is partial and in-frame only. Clone size and V and J calls were adopted from that table, with D and trimming inferred from the DNA. The data contain about 49,000 clones, roughly four fifths of them singletons. V gene TRBV6-5 combines with J gene TRBJ1-2, with D possibly TRBD1 on 5 matching bases. Sequencing used peripheral blood. The source of this sequence is a woman aged 60-70 years with acute or convalescent COVID-19. As DNA, the CDR3 is TGTGCCACCCAACAGGCTAACTATGGCTACACCTTC. Translated, it gives CATQQANYGYTF.